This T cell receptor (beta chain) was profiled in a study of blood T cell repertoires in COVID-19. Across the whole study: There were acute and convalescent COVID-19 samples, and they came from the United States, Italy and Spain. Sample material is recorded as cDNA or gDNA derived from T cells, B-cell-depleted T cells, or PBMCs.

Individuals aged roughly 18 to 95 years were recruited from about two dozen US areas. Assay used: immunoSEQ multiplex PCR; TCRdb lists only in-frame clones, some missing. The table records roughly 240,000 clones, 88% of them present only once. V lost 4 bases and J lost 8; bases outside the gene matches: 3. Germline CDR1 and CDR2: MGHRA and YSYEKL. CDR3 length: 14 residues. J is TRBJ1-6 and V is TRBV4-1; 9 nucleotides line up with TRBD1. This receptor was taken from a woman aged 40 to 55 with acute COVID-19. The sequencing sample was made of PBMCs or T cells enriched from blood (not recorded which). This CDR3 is CASSLRTGDSPLHF. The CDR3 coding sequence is TGCGCCAGCAGCCTTCGGACAGGGGATTCACCCCTCCACTTT.